This TCR beta chain was sequenced in a study of T-cell memory formation after mild COVID-19. Study-wide results and caveats: Contracting clones from day 15 to 85 had balanced CD4/CD8; later expanders favoured CD4+. Cross-reactive memory apparently joined, as some responding clones appeared in pre-infection memory.

CDR3 length: 13 amino acids. In germline, CDR1 is SEHNR, CDR2 FQNEAQ (reference sequence). V shed 2 bases and J shed 6 bases, with 10 bases lying between them. As concerns this clonotype: As yet, its antigen is unknown. This may be a read error, as it is one base from a much larger clone.

A single record per CDR3 protein comes from TCRdb applying MiXCR to the 5' RACE reads. This repertoire shows about 350,000 distinct CDR3 sequences, roughly an eighth found once; its top ten account for approximately 22%. The sequence was collected from a young man who had mild COVID-19 (a few samples of this study predate the infection). Cell type and time point are not known. The rearrangement joins TRBV7-9 to TRBJ1-2; TRBD1 might be the D (6 bases). The sequenced sample consisted of PBMCs or a T cell subset sorted from them (not recorded which). CDR3 amino acids: CASSLRGAHGYTF. Here the CDR3 DNA reads TGTGCCAGCAGCTTACGGGGGGCGCATGGCTACACCTTC.